This entry lists 20 T cell receptor beta chains sequenced from one sample in a study of T cell repertoires in cytomegalovirus infection. MiXCR was run by TCRdb on the reads, yielding one entry per CDR3 protein. The repertoire holds roughly 320,000 distinct CDR3 sequences, with around 10% as singletons. Material: PBMCs. The source of these receptors is a human donor in good health (CMV status not recorded). Some clones in this sample may be carry-over from other donors' samples.

This clonotype was detected many times. The gene calls are TRBV2 and TRBJ2-7; D is uncertain. V was clipped by 7 bases and J by 1 base, with 5 bases between them. Germline CDR1 reads SNHLY; CDR2 reads FYNNEI. The CDR3 has 11 amino acids. DNA for the CDR3: TGTGCCAGCACCGGGTCCTACGAGCAGTACTTC. This gives the protein CASTGSYEQYF. The full variable domain, in which reference TRBV2 and TRBJ2-7 provide the parts outside the CDR3, is EPEVTQTPSHQVTQMGQEVILRCVPISNHLYFYWYRQILGQKVEFLVSFYNNEISEKSEIFDDQFSVERPDGSNFTLKIRSTKLEDSAMYFCASTGSYEQYFGPGTRLTVT.

V gene TRBV29-1 combines with J gene TRBJ2-5; TRBD2 might be the D (6 bases). CDR1 is SQVTM, CDR2 ANQGSEA, per germline. Trimming removed 4 bases at V and 5 bases at J, with 14 bases between. The CDR3 is 13 residues long. The DNA of the CDR3 is TGCAGCGTTGCAGCGAGCGGGCGTGAGACCCAGTACTTC. Encoded protein: CSVAASGRETQYF.

This chain joins TRBV5-5 and TRBJ1-1; tentative D call: TRBD1 (5 bases). CDR3 size: 17 residues. The V gene lost 6 bases and the J gene lost 5 bases, with 26 bases spanning the gap. Germline CDR1 reads SGHKS; CDR2 reads YYEKEE (reference sequence). Written as DNA, the CDR3 is TGTGCCAGCAATTGGGGGGTGCCCAGTTTGGTTCGGACTGAAGCTTTCTTT. Residues: CASNWGVPSLVRTEAFF.

This clonotype has a count of ten or more. This sequence joins TRBV27 and TRBJ2-2, with 7 bases that match TRBD1. The V gene end was trimmed by 7 bases and the J gene end by 1 base; junction bases not matched to a gene: 6. Germline-derived CDR1 and CDR2 are MNHEY and SMNVEV (reference sequence). The CDR3 runs 15 residues. CDR3 coding DNA: TGTGCCAGCATGGGGAGACAGGGGAACACCGGGGAGCTGTTTTTT. Protein sequence: CASMGRQGNTGELFF.

This clonotype occurred many times. J is TRBJ2-3 and V is TRBV6-5; 10 bases align to TRBD1. This CDR3 contains 15 residues. From germline, CDR1 is MNHEY and CDR2 SVGAGI. V shed 5 bases, J shed 2 bases, and the junction held 4 bases outside the gene matches. The CDR3 reads CASSRQGANTDTQYF. CDR3 nucleotides: TGTGCCAGCAGTCGACAGGGGGCAAACACAGATACGCAGTATTTT.

The V and J genes are TRBV29-1 and TRBJ1-1; D not certain. V shed 4 bases and J shed 5 bases, with 17 bases lying between them. CDR1 is SQVTM and CDR2 is ANQGSEA in the germline V gene. This CDR3 contains 14 residues. This CDR3 is CSVGFGLTATEAFF. The CDR3 nucleotides read TGCAGCGTTGGCTTCGGCCTAACGGCGACTGAAGCTTTCTTT.

In its sample, this clonotype was seen many times. This chain connects TRBV10-2 to TRBJ2-7; no clear D. Deletions cut 3 bases from V and 0 bases from J, with 9 bases between. The CDR3 runs to 14 residues. Germline CDR1 WSHSY, CDR2 SAAADI. The DNA of the CDR3 is TGCGCCAGCAGTGAACACCGCTACTCCTACGAGCAGTACTTC. This encodes CASSEHRYSYEQYF.

As to this clonotype: One base away lies a much larger clone, so this may be a sequencing read error. The chain has TRBV12-3 or TRBV12-4 and TRBJ1-5, with D tentatively TRBD1 (5 bases). CDR3 length: 11 amino acids. Trimming stripped 5 bases from V and 9 bases from J, with 8 bases between. CDR3 residues: CASSTGRPQHF. CDR3 coding DNA: TGTGCCAGCAGTACAGGACGGCCCCAGCATTTT.

This clonotype has a count of ten or more. V is TRBV20-1 and J is TRBJ2-1; 8 bases are shared with TRBD2. V dropped 3 bases and J dropped 7; count of bases not matched to a gene: 8. This CDR3 has 14 amino acids. CDR1 is DFQATT and CDR2 is SNEGSKA in the germline V gene (reference sequence). CDR3 in amino acids: CSASSLAGGNEQFF. CDR3 DNA sequence: TGCAGTGCTAGTTCCCTAGCGGGCGGTAATGAGCAGTTCTTC.

In this sample, this clonotype turned up a few times. The chain uses TRBV18 and TRBJ2-1; a weak D match, TRBD2 (6 bases). There are 12 residues in the CDR3. Germline assignment: CDR1 KGHSH and CDR2 LQKENI. V shed 3 bases and J shed 9 bases, with 9 bases lying between them. The CDR3 sequence is CASSPTSTEQFF. The CDR3 DNA reads as TGTGCCAGCTCACCTACTAGCACTGAGCAGTTCTTC.

The sample holds many counts of this clonotype. CDR3 DNA: TGTGCCAGCAGTGAAGGCAGGGGGGATCAGCCCCAGCATTTT. This sequence encodes CASSEGRGDQPQHF. The chain is built from TRBV2 and TRBJ1-5; 7 bases are a match to TRBD1. There are 14 residues in the CDR3. Germline V gene sequence: CDR1 SNHLY, CDR2 FYNNEI. J was trimmed by 5 bases and V by 1 base; bases with no gene match: 2.

This clonotype came up many times. This sequence joins TRBV12-3 or TRBV12-4 and TRBJ1-5, with TRBD1 matching 9 bases. The V segment lost 5 bases and the J segment 4 bases; nucleotides outside the gene matches: 6. This CDR3 has 15 amino acids. The CDR3 DNA sequence: TGTGCCAGCAGTCCGGTGGGACAGGGAAATCAGCCCCAGCATTTT. Amino acid sequence: CASSPVGQGNQPQHF.

The table lists this clonotype with many counts. V and J are TRBV7-2 and TRBJ2-1; 13 bases are shared with TRBD2. CDR1 is SGHTA and CDR2 is FQGNSA in the germline V gene. Losses at the gene ends were 4 bases for V and 8 bases for J; bases not matched to a gene: 5. The CDR3 has 15 residues. Here the CDR3 reads CASSSTSGGWDEQFF. Here the CDR3 DNA reads TGTGCCAGCAGCTCGACTAGCGGGGGGTGGGATGAGCAGTTCTTC.

This clonotype was seen many times. The chain combines TRBV7-8 with TRBJ2-5; D is unresolved. The CDR3 contains 12 residues. Germline assignment: CDR1 SGHVS and CDR2 FQNEAQ. Trimming cost V 5 bases and J 3 bases, with 7 bases left between them. The CDR3 sequence: CASSPREETQYF. The CDR3 region has the DNA TGTGCCAGCAGCCCACGGGAAGAGACCCAGTACTTC.

This clonotype was counted ten times or more. This sequence joins TRBV7-3 and TRBJ2-5; no clear D gene. Trimming left V 5 bases short and J 5 bases short, with 15 bases between. CDR1 is SGHTA and CDR2 is FQGTGA in the germline V gene. CDR3 length: 14 residues. For the CDR3, the DNA is TGTGCCAGCAGCCCAAATGGGGTCGGGGAGACCCAGTACTTC. Protein product: CASSPNGVGETQYF.

This clonotype was counted only a few times. The chain recombines TRBV7-6 with TRBJ1-2; D gene unclear. Deletions cut 6 bases from V and 6 bases from J, with 17 bases between. The CDR3 length is 14 residues. CDR1 and CDR2 (germline): SGHVS, FNYEAQ. CDR3 sequence: CASRAGTVEDGYTF. The CDR3 nucleotides are TGTGCCAGCAGGGCGGGCACAGTGGAGGATGGCTACACCTTC.

This clonotype was detected a few times. This sequence joins TRBV20-1 and TRBJ1-2, with D tentatively TRBD1 (5 bases). V lost 7 bases, J lost 4 bases, and 13 bases lay in between. Per germline, CDR1 DFQATT and CDR2 SNEGSKA (reference sequence). This CDR3 has 12 residues. CDR3 sequence reads: CSGPGLFYGYTF. CDR3 bases: TGCAGTGGACCGGGACTGTTCTATGGCTACACCTTC.

Concerning this clonotype: A much larger clone is a single base away; this may be a read error. The chain combines TRBV2 with TRBJ1-1; possibly TRBD1 for D (6 bases). V was clipped by 7 bases and J by 7 bases, with 25 bases between them. Germline V CDR1 and CDR2: SNHLY, FYNNEI. The CDR3 contains 16 residues. The CDR3 nucleotides are TGTGCCAGCACCCCTCCCGACGACAGGACGGACAATGAAGCTTTCTTT. This codes for CASTPPDDRTDNEAFF.

The rearrangement links TRBV29-1 to TRBJ2-2; 8 bases line up with TRBD1. V was clipped by 6 bases and J by 4 bases; unmatched bases: 1. The germline V gene encodes CDR1 SQVTM and CDR2 ANQGSEA. The CDR3 contains 12 residues. The CDR3 region is CSVGQATGELFF. As DNA, the CDR3 is TGCAGCGTGGGACAGGCCACCGGGGAGCTGTTTTTT.

The table lists this clonotype with a few counts. This chain joins TRBV29-1 and TRBJ2-2; D gene unclear. V lost 2 bases, J lost 7 bases, and 11 bases lay in between. Germline V gene sequence: CDR1 SQVTM, CDR2 ANQGSEA. The length of the CDR3 is 13 residues. This CDR3 is CSVERALNGELFF. Written as DNA, the CDR3 is TGCAGCGTTGAAAGGGCCCTAAACGGGGAGCTGTTTTTT.